The 20 T cell receptor beta chains reported below all come from one sample, sequenced in a study of OX40 agonist ivuxolimab in advanced cancers. Some clones are missing from TCRdb's copy, which holds only in-frame ones; the method was immunoSEQ multiplex PCR. The sample yields around 58,000 clones, around 87% seen once. The input for sequencing was CD4+ or CD8+ T cells sorted from blood, taken in a trial of the OX40 agonist ivuxolimab. The receptor set was obtained from an adult with an advanced solid tumor such as melanoma, head and neck, liver or kidney cancer.

The chain combines TRBV6-5 with TRBJ2-1; the D is unclear. Per the germline V gene, CDR1 is MNHEY and CDR2 is SVGAGI. The CDR3 runs 15 residues. Trimming stripped 2 bases from V and 0 bases from J, with 8 bases between. This CDR3 reads CASSYGSSSYNEQFF. DNA for the CDR3: TGTGCCAGCAGTTACGGCAGTAGCTCCTACAATGAGCAGTTCTTC.

V and J are TRBV2 and TRBJ1-2; 9 nucleotides align to TRBD1. The CDR3 has 14 residues. The germline V gene has CDR1 SNHLY and CDR2 FYNNEI. With 6 bases clipped from V and 7 bases from J, the junction kept 9 bases outside the gene matches. The chain's CDR3 is CASRGTGKVGGYTF. The CDR3, as DNA: TGTGCCAGCAGGGGGACAGGGAAGGTTGGTGGCTACACCTTC.

V gene TRBV2 combines with J gene TRBJ2-7; tentatively, D is TRBD1 (6 bases). V was shortened by 7 bases and J by 1 base, with 14 bases between the two germline ends. The CDR3 has 14 residues. The V gene's germline CDR1 is SNHLY and CDR2 FYNNEI. The DNA of the CDR3 is TGTGCCAGCAATGGACTCGGACAGTCCTACGAGCAGTACTTC. This translates into CASNGLGQSYEQYF. Together with reference TRBV2 and TRBJ2-7, the CDR3 gives the full variable domain: EPEVTQTPSHQVTQMGQEVILRCVPISNHLYFYWYRQILGQKVEFLVSFYNNEISEKSEIFDDQFSVERPDGSNFTLKIRSTKLEDSAMYFCASNGLGQSYEQYFGPGTRLTVT.

The J gene is TRBJ2-2, the V gene TRBV5-1; D perhaps matches TRBD1 (5 bases). V was pared by 4 bases and J by 5 bases, with 9 bases between. This CDR3 comprises 13 residues. Germline V gene data show CDR1 as SGHRS and CDR2 as YFSETQ. CDR3 sequence: CASSAQGTGELFF. CDR3 DNA: TGCGCCAGCAGCGCGCAGGGAACCGGGGAGCTGTTTTTT.

The chain employs TRBV18 and TRBJ1-6; 9 positions match TRBD1. This CDR3 spans 15 amino acids. CDR1 is KGHSH and CDR2 is LQKENI in the germline V gene. V lost 6 bases to trimming and J lost 7 bases; unmatched junction nucleotides: 7. The CDR3 sequence is CASSPDRGMNSPLHF. For the CDR3, the DNA is TGTGCCAGCTCCCCGGACAGGGGAATGAATTCACCCCTCCACTTT.

The V and J genes are TRBV7-2 and TRBJ2-5; TRBD2 aligns across 9 bases. Per germline, CDR1 SGHTA and CDR2 FQGNSA. This CDR3 region has 15 residues. V lost 3 bases and J lost 1; bases outside the gene matches: 3. CDR3 bases: TGTGCCAGCAGCTTCATAGCGGGGGCCCAAGAGACCCAGTACTTC. Amino acids: CASSFIAGAQETQYF.

This chain links TRBV4-2 with TRBJ1-1; possibly TRBD1 for D (5 bases). The germline V gene has CDR1 LGHNA and CDR2 YNFKEQ. This CDR3 spans 15 amino acids. The V and J ends lost 4 bases and 3 bases respectively, with 15 bases between them. The CDR3 DNA is TGTGCCAGCAGCCGGGGGGGGGTGGCGGACACTGAAGCTTTCTTT. Translating gives CASSRGGVADTEAFF.

The rearrangement links TRBV4-3 to TRBJ2-3, with 12 bases fitting TRBD2. V shed 0 bases and J 10 bases; nucleotides not matched to a gene: 8. Germline lookup yields CDR1 LGHNA and CDR2 YSLEER. CDR3 length: 16 residues. DNA of the CDR3: TGCGCCAGCAGCCAAGAACGGCCTAGCGGGGGGGTGGCGCAGTATTTT. Translation gives CASSQERPSGGVAQYF.

CDR3 residues: CASSFGVVEPQHF. Here the CDR3 DNA reads TGTGCCAGCAGCTTTGGGGTCGTTGAACCCCAGCATTTT. The gene calls are TRBV7-2 and TRBJ1-5, with D uncertain. The CDR3 runs to 13 residues. Trimming stripped 3 bases from V and 10 bases from J, with 13 bases between. From germline, CDR1 is SGHTA and CDR2 FQGNSA.

The chain combines TRBV19 with TRBJ2-1; 9 bases align to TRBD2. V gave up 6 bases and J gave up 2 bases; unmatched junction bases: 8. Germline-derived CDR1 and CDR2 are LNHDA and SQIVND (reference sequence). This CDR3 contains 16 residues. The CDR3 sequence: CASSATAGGPYNEQFF. CDR3 DNA: TGTGCCAGTAGCGCTACAGCGGGAGGACCCTACAATGAGCAGTTCTTC.

The J gene is TRBJ1-4, the V gene TRBV19; D is undetermined. Trimming left V 2 bases short and J 0 bases short, with 7 bases between. From germline, CDR1 is LNHDA and CDR2 SQIVND (reference sequence). This CDR3 spans 15 amino acids. Written as DNA, the CDR3 is TGTGCCAGTAGTATATTTGCCGCAACTAATGAAAAACTGTTTTTT. This codes for CASSIFAATNEKLFF.

The chain links TRBV2 to TRBJ2-7, with TRBD2 matching over 9 bases. Germline values: CDR1 SNHLY, CDR2 FYNNEI. The CDR3 runs 12 residues. The junction had 1 base not matched to a gene; V was cut back by 9 bases and J by 1 base. The CDR3, as DNA: TGTGCCAGTACTAGCGGGTCCTACGAGCAGTACTTC. This translates into CASTSGSYEQYF.

The chain recombines TRBV29-1 with TRBJ2-3; D is possibly TRBD2 (6 bases). The V end was cut by 6 bases, the J end by 2 bases, with 18 bases between. Germline V gene lookup returns CDR1 SQVTM and CDR2 ANQGSEA. The CDR3 consists of 15 residues. In DNA, the CDR3 is TGCAGCGTGCTACGCGGGACGATTAACACAGATACGCAGTATTTT. This translates into CSVLRGTINTDTQYF.

The CDR3 region is CASSRGTGTTEAFF. The CDR3, as DNA: TGTGCCAGCTCTCGAGGGACGGGGACCACTGAAGCTTTCTTT. The chain joins TRBV2 to TRBJ1-1, with D perhaps matching TRBD1 (5 bases). Trimming cost V 8 bases and J 4 bases, with 17 bases left between them. This CDR3 contains 14 residues. CDR1 SNHLY and CDR2 FYNNEI come from the germline V gene. The complete variable domain, with remaining parts taken from reference TRBV2 and TRBJ1-1, reads EPEVTQTPSHQVTQMGQEVILRCVPISNHLYFYWYRQILGQKVEFLVSFYNNEISEKSEIFDDQFSVERPDGSNFTLKIRSTKLEDSAMYFCASSRGTGTTEAFFGQGTRLTVV.

The chain joins TRBV5-1 to TRBJ2-2; TRBD2 might be the D (6 bases). Per the germline V gene, CDR1 is SGHRS and CDR2 is YFSETQ. V lost 4 bases, J lost 7 bases, and 14 bases lay in between. The CDR3 runs 14 residues. The CDR3 loop is CASSAGRAVGELFF. The CDR3 DNA follows: TGCGCCAGCAGCGCGGGACGAGCCGTCGGGGAGCTGTTTTTT.

This clone was detected once. J is TRBJ1-2 and V is TRBV5-4; unclear D gene. Germline V lookup: CDR1 SGHNT, CDR2 YYREEE (reference sequence). This CDR3 region has 14 residues. The ends were cut back, 2 bases at V and 2 bases at J, with 10 bases in the middle. CDR3 protein: CASSLLAENYGYTF. The DNA of the CDR3 is TGTGCCAGCAGCTTACTGGCCGAGAACTATGGCTACACCTTC.

The chain has TRBV14 and TRBJ2-4; TRBD1 agrees at 9 bases. V trimming: 1 base; J trimming: 7 bases; junction bases outside the gene matches: 8. Germline V gene data show CDR1 as SGHDN and CDR2 as FVKESK. The CDR3 is 16 amino acids. The CDR3 bases are TGTGCCAGCAGCCAAGGTCGACAGGGGGGTAGGAACATTCAGTACTTC. It yields the protein CASSQGRQGGRNIQYF.

The chain recombines TRBV19 with TRBJ2-2; possibly TRBD1 for D (5 bases). The CDR3 covers 15 residues. Trimming pared 1 base from V and 5 bases from J, leaving 11 bases between. Looked up from germline, CDR1 is LNHDA and CDR2 is SQIVND (reference sequence). CDR3 region: CASSIAYQGTGELFF. As DNA, the CDR3 is TGTGCCAGTAGTATAGCTTATCAGGGAACCGGGGAGCTGTTTTTT.

The CDR3 sequence: CASSERTGVFNEQFF. DNA of the CDR3: TGTGCCAGCAGTGAGCGGACAGGGGTATTCAATGAGCAGTTCTTC. The rearrangement joins TRBV6-1 to TRBJ2-1; 9 nucleotides align to TRBD1. Trimming at V came to 3 bases and at J to 6 bases, leaving 6 bases not matched to a gene. Germline V gene sequence: CDR1 MNHNS, CDR2 SASEGT. The CDR3 is 15 amino acids.

The genes are TRBV9 and TRBJ2-3, with D perhaps TRBD2 (7 bases). The CDR3 runs 15 residues. Germline values: CDR1 SGDLS, CDR2 YYNGEE. V was shortened by 3 bases and J by 4 bases, with 15 bases between the two germline ends. CDR3 amino acids: CASSAQGRVPDTQYF. The CDR3 region has the DNA TGTGCCAGCAGCGCCCAGGGGAGGGTCCCAGATACGCAGTATTTT.